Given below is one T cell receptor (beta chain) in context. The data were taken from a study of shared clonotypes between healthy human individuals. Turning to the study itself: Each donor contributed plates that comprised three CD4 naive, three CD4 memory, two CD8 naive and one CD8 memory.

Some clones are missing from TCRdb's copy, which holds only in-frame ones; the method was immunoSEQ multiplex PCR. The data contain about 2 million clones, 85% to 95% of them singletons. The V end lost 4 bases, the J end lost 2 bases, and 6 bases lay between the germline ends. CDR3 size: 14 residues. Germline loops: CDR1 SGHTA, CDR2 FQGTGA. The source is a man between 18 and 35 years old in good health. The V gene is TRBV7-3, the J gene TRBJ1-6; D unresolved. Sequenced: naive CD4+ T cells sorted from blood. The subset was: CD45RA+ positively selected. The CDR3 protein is CASSSGAYNSPLHF. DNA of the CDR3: TGTGCCAGCAGCTCCGGGGCCTATAATTCACCCCTCCACTTT.